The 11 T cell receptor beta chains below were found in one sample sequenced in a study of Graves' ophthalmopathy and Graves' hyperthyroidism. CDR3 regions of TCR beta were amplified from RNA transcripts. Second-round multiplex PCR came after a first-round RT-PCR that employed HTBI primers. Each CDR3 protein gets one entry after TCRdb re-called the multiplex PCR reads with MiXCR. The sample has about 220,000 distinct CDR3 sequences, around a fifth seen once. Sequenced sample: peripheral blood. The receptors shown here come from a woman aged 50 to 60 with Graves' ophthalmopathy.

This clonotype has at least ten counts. The CDR3 sequence is CASSFGQNSAYTF. CDR3 coding DNA: TGTGCCAGCAGTTTCGGGCAAAACTCTGCCTACACCTTC. The V call is TRBV27, the J call TRBJ1-2; no firm D call. Germline V gene lookup returns CDR1 MNHEY and CDR2 SMNVEV (reference sequence). Trimming took 3 bases from V and 10 from J, leaving 15 bases between them. The CDR3 sequence is 13 residues long.

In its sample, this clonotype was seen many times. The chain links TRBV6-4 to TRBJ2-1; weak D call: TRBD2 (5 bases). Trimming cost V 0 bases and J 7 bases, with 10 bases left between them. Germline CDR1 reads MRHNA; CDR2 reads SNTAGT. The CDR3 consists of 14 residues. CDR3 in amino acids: CASSDSELANEQFF. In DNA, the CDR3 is TGTGCCAGCAGTGACTCGGAGCTAGCAAATGAGCAGTTCTTC.

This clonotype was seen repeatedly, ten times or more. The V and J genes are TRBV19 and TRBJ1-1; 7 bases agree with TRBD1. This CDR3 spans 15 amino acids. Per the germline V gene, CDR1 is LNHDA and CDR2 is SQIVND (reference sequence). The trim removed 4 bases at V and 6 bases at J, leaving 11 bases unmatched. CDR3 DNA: TGTGCCAGTAGTAAGGACAGGCGATATGGGGCTGAAGCTTTCTTT. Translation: CASSKDRRYGAEAFF.

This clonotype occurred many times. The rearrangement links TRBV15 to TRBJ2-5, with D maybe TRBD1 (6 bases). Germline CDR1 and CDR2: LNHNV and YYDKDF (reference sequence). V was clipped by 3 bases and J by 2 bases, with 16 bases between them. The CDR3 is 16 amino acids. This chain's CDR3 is CATSRGSGTPQETQYF. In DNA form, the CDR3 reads TGTGCCACCAGCAGGGGTTCAGGGACACCTCAAGAGACCCAGTACTTC.

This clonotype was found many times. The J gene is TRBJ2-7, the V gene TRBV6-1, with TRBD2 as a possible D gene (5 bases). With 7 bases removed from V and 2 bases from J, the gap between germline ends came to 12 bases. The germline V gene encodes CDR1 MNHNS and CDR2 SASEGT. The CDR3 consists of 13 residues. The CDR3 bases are TGTGCCAGCAACCAAGCCGGGACCTACGAGCAGTACTTC. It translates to CASNQAGTYEQYF.

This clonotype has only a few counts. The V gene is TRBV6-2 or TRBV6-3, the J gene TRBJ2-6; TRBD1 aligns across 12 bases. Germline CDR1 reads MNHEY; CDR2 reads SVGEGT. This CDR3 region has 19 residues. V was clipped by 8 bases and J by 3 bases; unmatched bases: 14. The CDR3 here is CASRTPTGQGAVGANVLTF. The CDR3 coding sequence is TGTGCCAGCCGGACCCCCACGGGACAGGGGGCAGTTGGGGCCAACGTCCTGACTTTC.

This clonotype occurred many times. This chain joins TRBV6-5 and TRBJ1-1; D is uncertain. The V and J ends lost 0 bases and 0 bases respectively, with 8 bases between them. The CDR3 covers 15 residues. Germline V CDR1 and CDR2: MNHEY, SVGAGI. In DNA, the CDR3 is TGTGCCAGCAGTTACTCGCCCAATATGAACACTGAAGCTTTCTTT. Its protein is CASSYSPNMNTEAFF.

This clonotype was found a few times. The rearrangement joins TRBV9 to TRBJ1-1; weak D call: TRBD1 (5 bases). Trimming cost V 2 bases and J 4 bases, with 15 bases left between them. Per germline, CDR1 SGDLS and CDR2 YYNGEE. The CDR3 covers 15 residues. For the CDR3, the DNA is TGTGCCAGCAGCGTTTCCCCCGACAGTTTCACTGAAGCTTTCTTT. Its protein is CASSVSPDSFTEAFF.

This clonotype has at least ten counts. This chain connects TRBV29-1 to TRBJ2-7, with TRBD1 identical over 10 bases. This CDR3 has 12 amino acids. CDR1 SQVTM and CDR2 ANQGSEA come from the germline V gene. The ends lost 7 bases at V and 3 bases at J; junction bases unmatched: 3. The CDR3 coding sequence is TGCAGCGGAGGGACAGGGGTCTACGAGCAGTACTTC. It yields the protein CSGGTGVYEQYF.

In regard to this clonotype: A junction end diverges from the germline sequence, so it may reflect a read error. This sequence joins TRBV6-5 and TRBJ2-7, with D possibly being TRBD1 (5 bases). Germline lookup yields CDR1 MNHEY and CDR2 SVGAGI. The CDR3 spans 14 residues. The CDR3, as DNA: TGTGCCAGAAGTTACTCAGGACAAACCTACGAGCAGTACTTC. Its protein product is CARSYSGQTYEQYF.

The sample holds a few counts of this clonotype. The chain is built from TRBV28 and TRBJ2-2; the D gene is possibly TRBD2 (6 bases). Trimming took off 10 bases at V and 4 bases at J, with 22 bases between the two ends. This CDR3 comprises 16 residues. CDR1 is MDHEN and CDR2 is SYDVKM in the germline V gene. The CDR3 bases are TGTGCCATCTTGAGGACGGGAGACTTACTCACCGGGGAGCTGTTTTTT. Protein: CAILRTGDLLTGELFF.